This T cell receptor beta chain was sequenced during a study of blood T cell repertoires in COVID-19. Study information: Nucleic acid was either cDNA or gDNA, and it came from T cells, B-cell-depleted T cells, or PBMCs.

This CDR3 has 17 amino acids. CDR1 is SGHVS, CDR2 FQNEAQ, per germline. Trimming pared 5 bases from V and 1 base from J, leaving 19 bases between. How the authors handled the data: By means of reference gene primer amplification, nucleated cell counts were estimated. The repertoire was sequenced with immunoSEQ multiplex PCR; TCRdb's copy has only in-frame clones and lacks some. V, J and clone size are taken as reported in that table, and D and trimming were inferred from the DNA itself. The sample comprises 70,000 to 95,000 clones, about 84% of which are singletons, and roughly 14% rests with the top ten.

This chain joins TRBV7-8 and TRBJ2-3; possibly TRBD2 for D (7 bases). The TCR originated in a human donor in a cohort sampled during active COVID-19. Sequencing was performed on peripheral blood. CDR3 amino acids: CASSPLGGATGTDTQYF. The CDR3, as DNA: TGTGCCAGCAGCCCCCTTGGGGGGGCTACTGGCACAGATACGCAGTATTTT.